What follows are 8 T cell receptor beta chains derived from one specimen sequenced in a study of control samples from healthy donors and cancer patients. This table comes from immunoSEQ multiplex PCR, and its TCRdb copy is limited to in-frame clones, with some not included. The sample has fewer than 95,000 clones, 91% seen once. The sequenced sample was blood. Receptor source: a man aged 30-40 years in good health.

The V gene is TRBV24-1, the J gene TRBJ2-1; TRBD2 might be the D (5 bases). The V gene's germline CDR1 is KGHDR and CDR2 SFDVKD. V lost 5 bases and J lost 0, with 10 bases in between. There are 15 residues in the CDR3. CDR3: CATSGLPSSYNEQFF. CDR3 DNA: TGTGCCACCAGTGGACTACCGAGCTCCTACAATGAGCAGTTCTTC.

V and J are TRBV5-1 and TRBJ2-6, with TRBD2 as a possible D gene (5 bases). Germline lookup yields CDR1 SGHRS and CDR2 YFSETQ. Trimming took off 4 bases at V and 0 bases at J, with 14 bases between the two ends. The CDR3 is 17 amino acids. The CDR3 sequence: CASSRPRVNSGANVLTF. The CDR3 DNA sequence: TGCGCCAGCAGCCGACCGAGGGTGAACTCTGGGGCCAACGTCCTGACTTTC.

The CDR3 nucleotides read TGTGCCAGCAGCGACCCCCGTACTAACGGCGGGCGGACCCAGTACTTC. Translated, it gives CASSDPRTNGGRTQYF. The chain is built from TRBV9 and TRBJ2-5, with D possibly matching TRBD2 (5 bases). Germline CDR1 reads SGDLS; CDR2 reads YYNGEE. Trimming cost V 3 bases and J 7 bases, with 22 bases left between them. The CDR3 extends over 16 amino acids.

This clone was counted between two and nine times. The chain links TRBV6-1 to TRBJ2-1; D remains ambiguous. Germline values: CDR1 MNHNS, CDR2 SASEGT. This CDR3 has 13 amino acids. The V and J ends lost 3 bases and 0 bases respectively, with 3 bases between them. In DNA form, the CDR3 reads TGTGCCAGCAGTGAGGACTCCTACAATGAGCAGTTCTTC. It is translated as CASSEDSYNEQFF.

The DNA of the CDR3 is TGTGCCAGTCGACTAGCGGGGGATGAGCAGTTCTTC. Amino acid sequence: CASRLAGDEQFF. The chain carries TRBV19 and TRBJ2-1; 12 bases agree with TRBD2. The CDR3 has 12 amino acids. V trimming: 8 bases; J trimming: 8 bases; junction bases outside the gene matches: 1. CDR1 is LNHDA and CDR2 is SQIVND in the germline V gene (reference sequence).

The chain carries TRBV27 and TRBJ2-4; the D is unclear. The CDR3 is made up of 15 amino acids. V was cut by 4 bases and J by 2 bases, with 12 bases left in between. Germline-derived CDR1 and CDR2 are MNHEY and SMNVEV (reference sequence). The CDR3 coding sequence is TGTGCCAGCAGTTCCCCCGGCCGATCCAAAAACATTCAGTACTTC. This translates into CASSSPGRSKNIQYF.

This clone was counted a few times. The J gene is TRBJ1-3, the V gene TRBV10-1; no firm D call. Germline CDR1 WNHNN, CDR2 SYGVQD (reference sequence). Trimming stripped 0 bases from V and 2 bases from J, with 5 bases between. The CDR3 has 14 amino acids. The CDR3 spells CASSESGTGNTIYF. The CDR3 bases are TGCGCCAGCAGTGAGTCAGGGACTGGAAACACCATATATTTT.

V usage is TRBV24-1 and J usage is TRBJ2-3; 10 bases align to TRBD2. With V trimmed by 5 bases and J by 2 bases, 6 bases remained unmatched. The germline V gene encodes CDR1 KGHDR and CDR2 SFDVKD. The CDR3 runs 16 residues. CDR3 nucleotides: TGTGCCACCAGTGGGGCTAGCGGGGGACTCACAGATACGCAGTATTTT. Translating gives CATSGASGGLTDTQYF.